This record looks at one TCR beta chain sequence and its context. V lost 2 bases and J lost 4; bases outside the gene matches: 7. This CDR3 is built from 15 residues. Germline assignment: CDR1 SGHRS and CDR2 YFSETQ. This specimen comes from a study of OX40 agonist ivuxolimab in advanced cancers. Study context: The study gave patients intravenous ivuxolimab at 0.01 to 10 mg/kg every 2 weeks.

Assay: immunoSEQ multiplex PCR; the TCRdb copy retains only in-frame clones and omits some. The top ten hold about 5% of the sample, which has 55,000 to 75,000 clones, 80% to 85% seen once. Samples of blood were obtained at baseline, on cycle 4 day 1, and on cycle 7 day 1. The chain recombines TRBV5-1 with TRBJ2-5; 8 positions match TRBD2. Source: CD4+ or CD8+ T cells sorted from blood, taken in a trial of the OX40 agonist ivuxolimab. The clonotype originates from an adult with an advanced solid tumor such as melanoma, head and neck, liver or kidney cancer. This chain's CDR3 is CASSLAGADGETQYF. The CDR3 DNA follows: TGCGCCAGCAGCTTAGCGGGGGCGGACGGAGAGACCCAGTACTTC.